Each of the 12 T cell receptor beta chains below was sequenced from the same sample in a study of shared clonotypes between healthy human individuals. Some clones are missing from TCRdb's copy, which holds only in-frame ones; the method was immunoSEQ multiplex PCR. This sample has approximately 1.4 million clones, with 95% to 99% found just once. The specimen sequenced was naive CD4+ T cells sorted from blood. Subset denoted: CD45RA+ positively selected. These receptors all stem from a man aged 30 to 39 in good health.

The chain uses TRBV18 and TRBJ2-5, with 7 bases fitting TRBD1. V lost 3 bases, J lost 5 bases, and 6 bases stayed unmatched. There are 14 residues in the CDR3. The germline V gene has CDR1 KGHSH and CDR2 LQKENI. CDR3 in DNA: TGTGCCAGCTCACCGGCAGGGGGTCTGGAGACCCAGTACTTC. This encodes CASSPAGGLETQYF.

The chain is built from TRBV7-6 and TRBJ2-1, with 10 nucleotides matching TRBD2. Germline V gene lookup returns CDR1 SGHVS and CDR2 FNYEAQ. The trim removed 1 base at V and 6 bases at J, leaving 6 bases unmatched. The length of the CDR3 is 16 residues. This CDR3 reads CASSLGLAGGGNEQFF. In DNA form, the CDR3 reads TGTGCCAGCAGCTTAGGTTTAGCGGGAGGAGGCAATGAGCAGTTCTTC.

The chain combines TRBV18 with TRBJ1-5; the D gene is possibly TRBD1 (6 bases). Germline V gene sequence: CDR1 KGHSH, CDR2 LQKENI. The V and J ends lost 3 bases and 12 bases respectively, with 15 bases between them. This CDR3 is built from 13 residues. This CDR3 reads CASSPSQGPVQHF. The DNA of the CDR3 is TGTGCCAGCTCACCCTCACAGGGACCCGTCCAGCATTTT.

This chain uses TRBV19 with TRBJ1-5; D is possibly TRBD1 (5 bases). CDR1 LNHDA and CDR2 SQIVND come from the germline V gene (reference sequence). Trimming left V 6 bases short and J 6 bases short, with 15 bases between. The CDR3 is made up of 14 amino acids. The CDR3 sequence is CASSLRAGSQPQHF. CDR3 nucleotides: TGTGCCAGTAGCCTCAGGGCGGGATCTCAGCCCCAGCATTTT.

This sequence joins TRBV2 and TRBJ2-5; D remains unclear. Germline V gives CDR1 SNHLY, CDR2 FYNNEI. The V end was cut by 4 bases, the J end by 7 bases, with 16 bases between. The CDR3 totals 14 residues. CDR3 sequence: CASSGLGKPRTQYF. CDR3 nucleotides: TGTGCCAGCAGTGGTCTAGGGAAACCCAGGACCCAGTACTTC.

This chain links TRBV7-9 with TRBJ2-5; TRBD1 aligns across 7 bases. The CDR3 runs 13 residues. The germline CDR1 and CDR2 sequences are SEHNR and FQNEAQ (reference sequence). V shed 6 bases and J 2 bases; nucleotides not matched to a gene: 3. The DNA of the CDR3 is TGTGCCAGCAGGCTCAGGGGGCAAGAGACCCAGTACTTC. This encodes CASRLRGQETQYF.

The chain is built from TRBV27 and TRBJ2-7; 13 nucleotides agree with TRBD2. V trimming: 3 bases; J trimming: 5 bases; junction bases outside the gene matches: 4. The CDR3 is 15 residues long. The V gene's germline CDR1 is MNHEY and CDR2 SMNVEV (reference sequence). In DNA form, the CDR3 reads TGTGCCAGCAGTTTCTCCGGGACTAGCGGGGACGAGCAGTACTTC. Amino acid sequence: CASSFSGTSGDEQYF.

The chain links TRBV27 to TRBJ2-3; 9 nucleotides line up with TRBD2. With V trimmed by 5 bases and J by 3 bases, 9 bases remained unmatched. CDR3 length: 16 residues. Germline CDR1 and CDR2: MNHEY and SMNVEV (reference sequence). CDR3 in amino acids: CASSPWVSGRTDTQYF. The DNA for the CDR3 is TGTGCCAGCAGTCCTTGGGTCAGCGGGAGGACAGATACGCAGTATTTT.

About this clone itself: Within the sample, other DNA sequences also encode this same CDR3. This chain links TRBV9 with TRBJ2-5, with D hard to call. There are 13 residues in the CDR3. CDR1 SGDLS and CDR2 YYNGEE come from the germline V gene. Trimming took 0 bases from V and 5 from J, leaving 8 bases between them. The CDR3 DNA reads TGTGCCAGCAGCGTAGGGTTGGGGGAGACCCAGTACTTC. This translates into CASSVGLGETQYF.

The chain combines TRBV7-2 with TRBJ2-7, with 8 bases identical to TRBD2. Trimming cost V 5 bases and J 4 bases; bases outside gene matches: 10. Germline V gene data show CDR1 as SGHTA and CDR2 as FQGNSA. The CDR3 spans 15 residues. CDR3 coding DNA: TGTGCCAGCAGCCCCCGGGGTAGCGGGATGTACGAGCAGTACTTC. Encoded protein: CASSPRGSGMYEQYF.

The chain is built from TRBV28 and TRBJ2-1; 7 bases line up with TRBD1. The CDR3 sequence is 14 residues long. Germline loops: CDR1 MDHEN, CDR2 SYDVKM. The V segment lost 6 bases and the J segment 7 bases; nucleotides outside the gene matches: 9. CDR3 loop: CASSDQQGLNEQFF. The CDR3 nucleotides are TGTGCCAGCAGCGACCAACAGGGGCTTAATGAGCAGTTCTTC.

The chain couples TRBV6-1 to TRBJ1-1, with no clear D. The CDR3 length is 15 residues. V lost 5 bases and J lost 1, with 14 bases in between. The germline V gene has CDR1 MNHNS and CDR2 SASEGT. The CDR3 sequence: CASSSWQRGNTEAFF. The CDR3 bases are TGTGCCAGCAGTTCTTGGCAGCGGGGGAACACTGAAGCTTTCTTT.